Below, 29 T cell receptor beta chains from the same sample are listed, as sequenced in a study of blood T cell repertoires in COVID-19. TCRdb keeps only in-frame clones here, not all; method: immunoSEQ multiplex PCR. This sample carries about 200,000 clones, approximately 80% of them seen once, and the ten largest clones take 6.5% to 9%. The material sequenced was PBMCs or T cells enriched from blood (not recorded which). These receptors were obtained from a woman aged 40 to 49 with acute COVID-19.

This clone appeared a few times. The chain employs TRBV18 and TRBJ1-1; TRBD1 might be the D (6 bases). V lost 5 bases, J lost 3 bases, and 10 bases lay in between. The CDR3 extends over 13 amino acids. Per the germline V gene, CDR1 is KGHSH and CDR2 is LQKENI. The CDR3 region has the DNA TGTGCCAGCTCATCCGGACAGCACACTGAAGCTTTCTTT. It translates to CASSSGQHTEAFF.

This clone occurred once. The chain couples TRBV7-9 to TRBJ2-3, with 8 bases aligning to TRBD1. The germline CDR1 and CDR2 sequences are SEHNR and FQNEAQ (reference sequence). The CDR3 has 18 amino acids. Trimming cost V 4 bases and J 6 bases; bases outside gene matches: 18. The CDR3 sequence: CASSSLGQGGGSRDTQYF. The CDR3 DNA is TGTGCCAGCAGCTCCTTAGGACAGGGCGGAGGGTCTCGGGATACGCAGTATTTT.

This sequence joins TRBV30 and TRBJ1-1; TRBD1 agrees at 7 bases. The CDR3 spans 16 residues. Germline V lookup: CDR1 GTSNPN, CDR2 SVGIG (reference sequence). V lost 1 base and J lost 5; bases outside the gene matches: 13. The CDR3 nucleotides read TGTGCCTGGAGTGCCCAGGGGGGATGGGGTGGTACTGAAGCTTTCTTT. It codes for CAWSAQGGWGGTEAFF.

This clone has a single count. This chain uses TRBV29-1 with TRBJ1-1; 7 positions agree with TRBD1. V trimming: 6 bases; J trimming: 7 bases; junction bases outside the gene matches: 8. Germline lookup yields CDR1 SQVTM and CDR2 ANQGSEA. The CDR3 runs 12 residues. This CDR3 reads CSVSRQGIEAFF. The CDR3 nucleotides read TGCAGCGTCTCCAGACAGGGAATTGAAGCTTTCTTT. Full variable domain (remainder filled in from reference TRBV29-1 and TRBJ1-1): SAVISQKPSRDICQRGTSLTIQCQVDSQVTMMFWYRQQPGQSLTLIATANQGSEATYESGFVIDKFPISRPNLTFSTLTVSNMSPEDSSIYLCSVSRQGIEAFFGQGTRLTVV.

About this clone: In the same sample, other DNA sequences code for this CDR3. This rearrangement joins TRBV5-1 to TRBJ2-2; D not resolved. V was cut by 4 bases and J by 0 bases, with 7 bases left in between. The germline gives CDR1 SGHRS, CDR2 YFSETQ. This CDR3 is 14 amino acids long. The DNA for the CDR3 is TGCGCCAGCAGCCCTCAGGCGAACACCGGGGAGCTGTTTTTT. Translation gives CASSPQANTGELFF.

The V and J genes are TRBV9 and TRBJ1-3, with 10 bases identical to TRBD1. V was pared by 0 bases and J by 7 bases, with 7 bases of the junction left unmatched. The CDR3 length is 16 residues. CDR1 and CDR2 from the germline V gene are SGDLS and YYNGEE. The CDR3 spells CASSVETGGFANTIYF. DNA of the CDR3: TGTGCCAGCAGCGTAGAGACAGGGGGCTTCGCGAACACCATATATTTT.

The chain carries TRBV12-3 or TRBV12-4 and TRBJ1-1; D gene unclear. V lost 6 bases and J lost 4, with 9 bases in between. CDR3 size: 12 residues. The CDR3 sequence is CASRPVSTEAFF. The CDR3 nucleotides read TGTGCCAGCAGACCAGTTTCCACTGAAGCTTTCTTT.

The chain is built from TRBV4-3 and TRBJ1-6, with a possible D match to TRBD1 (5 bases). Germline CDR1 LGHNA, CDR2 YSLEER. CDR3 length equals 16 residues. Trimming cost V 0 bases and J 5 bases, with 11 bases left between them. CDR3 nucleotides: TGCGCCAGCAGCCAAGATCCCCGGGGGGATAATTCACCCCTCCACTTT. Translation: CASSQDPRGDNSPLHF.

The chain uses TRBV7-2 and TRBJ1-4, with a tentative D call TRBD1 (5 bases). In germline, CDR1 is SGHTA, CDR2 FQGNSA. Trimming left V 3 bases short and J 7 bases short, with 12 bases between. There are 14 residues in the CDR3. The CDR3 protein is CASSFGGSSEKLFF. The CDR3 nucleotides are TGTGCCAGCAGCTTCGGGGGATCTAGTGAAAAACTGTTTTTT.

The genes are TRBV14 and TRBJ2-7; maybe TRBD1 (6 bases). V shed 4 bases and J shed 5 bases, with 15 bases lying between them. Germline assignment: CDR1 SGHDN and CDR2 FVKESK. CDR3 length: 14 residues. This chain's CDR3 is CASSLLQGINEQYF. Written as DNA, the CDR3 is TGTGCCAGCAGCCTCCTACAGGGTATCAACGAGCAGTACTTC. The variable domain in full, with the rest retrieved from reference TRBV14 and TRBJ2-7, is EAGVTQFPSHSVIEKGQTVTLRCDPISGHDNLYWYRRVMGKEIKFLLHFVKESKQDESGMPNNRFLAERTGGTYSTLKVQPAELEDSGVYFCASSLLQGINEQYFGPGTRLTVT.

The chain employs TRBV20-1 and TRBJ1-4; TRBD1 aligns across 7 bases. This CDR3 is 15 amino acids long. Germline V gene sequence: CDR1 DFQATT, CDR2 SNEGSKA (reference sequence). V lost 3 bases to trimming and J lost 4 bases; unmatched junction nucleotides: 8. The CDR3 loop reads CSASLAGGFNEKLFF. The CDR3 coding sequence is TGCAGTGCTAGTTTGGCAGGGGGATTTAATGAAAAACTGTTTTTT.

In its sample, this clone was seen once. This chain connects TRBV27 to TRBJ2-1; 7 bases are shared with TRBD2. This CDR3 is 15 amino acids long. After removal of 6 bases from V and 6 bases from J, the junction contained 11 bases not matched to a gene. Germline-derived CDR1 and CDR2 are MNHEY and SMNVEV (reference sequence). The CDR3 bases are TGTGCCAGCAGCCAACGGGGGGTCATGGGCAATGAGCAGTTCTTC. The encoded protein is CASSQRGVMGNEQFF.

V gene TRBV5-1 combines with J gene TRBJ2-1; 9 bases match TRBD1. The J segment lost 4 bases and the V segment lost 4 bases, leaving 6 bases of the junction unmatched. CDR1 and CDR2 from the germline V gene are SGHRS and YFSETQ. The CDR3 is 15 residues long. The CDR3 DNA is TGCGCCAGCAGCCCCGGACAGGGGACTTACAATGAGCAGTTCTTC. It codes for CASSPGQGTYNEQFF. The variable domain in full, completed from reference TRBV5-1 and TRBJ2-1, reads KAGVTQTPRYLIKTRGQQVTLSCSPISGHRSVSWYQQTPGQGLQFLFEYFSETQRNKGNFPGRFSGRQFSNSRSEMNVSTLELGDSALYLCASSPGQGTYNEQFFGPGTRLTVL.

The CDR3 sequence is CACSQGARGYTF. The DNA of the CDR3 is TGTGCCTGTTCCCAGGGGGCCCGCGGCTACACCTTC. This chain links TRBV30 with TRBJ1-2, with 8 bases aligning to TRBD1. The V gene end was trimmed by 6 bases and the J gene end by 8 bases; junction bases not matched to a gene: 8. The CDR3 extends over 12 amino acids. Germline assignment: CDR1 GTSNPN and CDR2 SVGIG (reference sequence).

The genes are TRBV10-2 and TRBJ1-5, with D maybe TRBD1 (5 bases). CDR3 length: 14 residues. The V gene lost 8 bases and the J gene lost 2 bases, with 13 bases spanning the gap. CDR1 is WSHSY and CDR2 is SAAADI in the germline V gene. The DNA of the CDR3 is TGCGCCAGCGGGGCAGGGCAAGGCAATCAGCCCCAGCATTTT. Translated, it gives CASGAGQGNQPQHF.

The genes are TRBV19 and TRBJ2-7; 10 bases line up with TRBD1. J gave up 5 bases and V 3 bases, and 1 base lay outside the gene matches. CDR1 is LNHDA and CDR2 is SQIVND in the germline V gene (reference sequence). The CDR3 runs to 13 residues. In nucleotides, the CDR3 is TGTGCCAGTAGTATGGGGACAGGGGACGAGCAGTACTTC. Amino acid sequence: CASSMGTGDEQYF.

In its sample, this clone was seen a few times. The rearrangement joins TRBV2 to TRBJ1-1; perhaps TRBD1 as D (5 bases). CDR1 is SNHLY and CDR2 is FYNNEI in the germline V gene. CDR3 length equals 14 residues. The germline V and J ends were trimmed by 6 bases and 4 bases, with 15 bases remaining between them. The CDR3 sequence is CASSGRGWGTEAFF. CDR3 DNA sequence: TGTGCCAGCAGCGGGAGGGGTTGGGGCACTGAAGCTTTCTTT.

The chain uses TRBV7-6 and TRBJ2-7; 9 nucleotides match TRBD2. V was pared by 4 bases and J by 6 bases, with 4 bases of the junction left unmatched. The V gene's germline CDR1 is SGHVS and CDR2 FNYEAQ. CDR3 length equals 13 residues. CDR3: CASSSTRGGEQYF. The CDR3 DNA reads as TGTGCCAGCAGCTCGACGCGGGGGGGCGAGCAGTACTTC.

V gene TRBV7-8 combines with J gene TRBJ2-1; D may be TRBD1 (5 bases). The CDR3 is made up of 17 amino acids. Trimming stripped 4 bases from V and 4 bases from J, with 20 bases between. Germline V gene lookup returns CDR1 SGHVS and CDR2 FQNEAQ. CDR3 DNA sequence: TGTGCCAGCAGCTCGCGCCGGCTTGGGGCGTTTTACAATGAGCAGTTCTTC. Protein product: CASSSRRLGAFYNEQFF.

This clone was picked up one time. The chain joins TRBV3-1 (or the pseudogene TRBV3-2) to TRBJ1-2; D call uncertain. The germline gives CDR1 LGHDT, CDR2 YNNKEL (reference sequence). V was shortened by 0 bases and J by 4 bases, with 6 bases between the two germline ends. This CDR3 is built from 13 residues. CDR3 in amino acids: CASSQEVSYGYTF. The DNA of the CDR3 is TGTGCCAGCAGCCAAGAAGTTAGCTATGGCTACACCTTC.

This chain uses TRBV7-3 with TRBJ2-7, with D possibly TRBD1 on 7 matching bases. In germline, CDR1 is SGHTA, CDR2 FQGTGA. The CDR3 totals 15 residues. Trimming removed 4 bases at V and 1 base at J, with 14 bases between. Here the CDR3 reads CASSSQGGGSYEQYF. The CDR3, as DNA: TGTGCCAGCAGCTCCCAGGGGGGCGGATCCTACGAGCAGTACTTC.

The V and J genes are TRBV4-2 and TRBJ2-3; 11 nucleotides agree with TRBD2. Trimming cost V 4 bases and J 4 bases; bases outside gene matches: 10. The length of the CDR3 is 17 residues. The germline V gene has CDR1 LGHNA and CDR2 YNFKEQ. CDR3 nucleotides: TGTGCCAGCAGCCTATCTTTTAGCGGGGGGGCGGCAGATACGCAGTATTTT. Its translation is CASSLSFSGGAADTQYF.

CDR3 protein: CASSLDSRLNYGYTF. The DNA of the CDR3 is TGTGCCAGCAGCTTGGACAGTCGATTAAACTATGGCTACACCTTC. The rearrangement links TRBV5-6 to TRBJ1-2; unclear D gene. CDR3 size: 15 residues. Trimming took 0 bases from V and 2 from J, leaving 11 bases between them. The V gene's germline CDR1 is SGHDT and CDR2 YYEEEE.

The chain has TRBV10-3 and TRBJ2-7; TRBD2 aligns across 12 bases. The trim removed 3 bases at V and 5 bases at J, leaving 14 bases unmatched. This CDR3 region has 18 residues. The germline V gene has CDR1 ENHRY and CDR2 SYGVKD. CDR3 sequence (DNA): TGTGCCATCAGTGATCCGGGACTAGCGGGCCTTAATCATGACGAGCAGTACTTC. Protein: CAISDPGLAGLNHDEQYF.

This chain joins TRBV4-1 and TRBJ1-2; 7 nucleotides match TRBD1. The germline gives CDR1 MGHRA, CDR2 YSYEKL. V was pared by 0 bases and J by 4 bases, with 14 bases of the junction left unmatched. There are 18 residues in the CDR3. CDR3 in amino acids: CASSQDKTPGQLIYGYTF. The CDR3 DNA sequence: TGCGCCAGCAGCCAAGATAAGACGCCGGGACAGCTTATCTATGGCTACACCTTC.

This chain connects TRBV14 to TRBJ2-1; 12 positions agree with TRBD2. CDR1 is SGHDN, CDR2 FVKESK, per germline. With V trimmed by 4 bases and J by 10 bases, 5 bases remained unmatched. The CDR3 loop spans 14 amino acids. CDR3 sequence reads: CASSLRLAGDEQFF. Here the CDR3 DNA reads TGTGCCAGCAGCCTACGACTAGCGGGAGACGAGCAGTTCTTC. Full variable domain (rest looked up from reference TRBV14 and TRBJ2-1): EAGVTQFPSHSVIEKGQTVTLRCDPISGHDNLYWYRRVMGKEIKFLLHFVKESKQDESGMPNNRFLAERTGGTYSTLKVQPAELEDSGVYFCASSLRLAGDEQFFGPGTRLTVL.

The chain recombines TRBV2 with TRBJ2-7; D unclear. The CDR3 length is 13 residues. With 8 bases removed from V and 0 bases from J, the gap between germline ends came to 11 bases. The germline V gene has CDR1 SNHLY and CDR2 FYNNEI. The CDR3 DNA follows: TGTGCCAGCGGGCAGCTAAGCTCCTACGAGCAGTACTTC. This encodes CASGQLSSYEQYF.

The genes are TRBV5-4 and TRBJ1-2; the match to TRBD1 covers 9 bases. Per the germline V gene, CDR1 is SGHNT and CDR2 is YYREEE (reference sequence). V dropped 4 bases and J dropped 0; count of bases not matched to a gene: 10. The CDR3 runs to 17 residues. The CDR3 nucleotides read TGTGCCAGCAGCCCGGGACAGGGTGGTATAACTAACTATGGCTACACCTTC. This translates into CASSPGQGGITNYGYTF.

Only one count was recorded for this clone. The gene calls are TRBV7-2 and TRBJ2-1; 9 bases match TRBD1. Germline V gene sequence: CDR1 SGHTA, CDR2 FQGNSA. There are 15 residues in the CDR3. J lost 3 bases, V lost 3 bases, and 3 bases had no gene match. The CDR3 DNA follows: TGTGCCAGCAGCTTCGACAGGGGGGACTACAATGAGCAGTTCTTC. As protein: CASSFDRGDYNEQFF.